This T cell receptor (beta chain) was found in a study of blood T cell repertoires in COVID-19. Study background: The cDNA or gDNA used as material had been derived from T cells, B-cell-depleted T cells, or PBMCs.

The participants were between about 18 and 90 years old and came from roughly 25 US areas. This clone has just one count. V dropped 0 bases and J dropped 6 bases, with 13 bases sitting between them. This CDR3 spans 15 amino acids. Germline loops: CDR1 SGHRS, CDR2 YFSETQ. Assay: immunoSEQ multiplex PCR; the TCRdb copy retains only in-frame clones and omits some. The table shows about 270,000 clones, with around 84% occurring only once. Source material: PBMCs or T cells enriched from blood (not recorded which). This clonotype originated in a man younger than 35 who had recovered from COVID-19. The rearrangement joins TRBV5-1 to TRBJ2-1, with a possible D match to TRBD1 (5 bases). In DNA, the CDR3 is TGCGCCAGCAGCTTGGCTATGGGGCCGATCAATGAGCAGTTCTTC. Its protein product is CASSLAMGPINEQFF.